This record covers a single TCR beta chain. This clone was found once. The specificity of this receptor is unknown. One base away there is no much larger clone; base qualities are not given. The library was built by means of the immunoSEQ multiplex PCR assay. The table was pulled from immuneACCESS by TCRdb, which kept in-frame rearrangements only. Such tables lose some clones; where checked, under half of the loss comes from unresolved V genes, and the rest has no known cause. Here the sample has 70,000 to 90,000 clones; about 93% occur a single time. The ten largest clones take up about 6.2% of the sample. The data stem from a study of control samples from healthy donors and cancer patients (dated by TCRdb to the early 2020s). This receptor was taken from a woman in her thirties or forties in good health. Material for sequencing was blood.

The CDR3 in this case is CASRVGQAGGEKLFF. The DNA is as follows: TGTGCCAGTAGAGTAGGGCAGGCTGGGGGTGAAAAACTGTTTTTT. In this chain, TRBV19 is recombined with TRBJ1-4; the best D guess is TRBD1, with 5 bases matching. The junction carries 18 bases between V and J, which are trimmed by 6 bases and 7 bases respectively. Reading from cysteine to phenylalanine, the CDR3 counts 15 amino acids. Of the read, only the CDR3 DNA is kept; its 45 bases are in frame from base 1. CDR1 and CDR2 (LNHDA, SQIVND) derive from the germline V gene (reference sequence).